Sequencing of this T cell receptor beta chain was carried out in a study of blood T cell repertoires in COVID-19. The wider study: Acute and convalescent COVID-19 specimens originated in the United States, Italy and Spain. The cDNA or gDNA used as material had been derived from T cells, B-cell-depleted T cells, or PBMCs.

Study processing details: Amplified reference gene primers provided the basis for estimating nucleated cell counts. Profiling relied on immunoSEQ multiplex PCR, and the TCRdb table lists in-frame clones only, not all of them. V and J calls and clone size are as listed in that table; D and trimming were resolved from the DNA. The repertoire has around 250,000 clones, roughly 80% of them found once; the top ten carry around 3.3%. Source material: peripheral blood. This clonotype was sampled from a woman aged 18-29 years with acute or convalescent COVID-19.

CDR3 region: CASSRGTGDYGYTF. The CDR3 DNA reads TGTGCCAGCAGCCGGGGGACAGGGGACTATGGCTACACCTTC. V usage is TRBV7-9 and J usage is TRBJ1-2, with 10 positions matching TRBD1. The CDR3 length is 14 residues. CDR1 and CDR2 (germline): SEHNR, FQNEAQ (reference sequence). V lost 5 bases, J lost 3 bases, and 3 bases stayed unmatched.